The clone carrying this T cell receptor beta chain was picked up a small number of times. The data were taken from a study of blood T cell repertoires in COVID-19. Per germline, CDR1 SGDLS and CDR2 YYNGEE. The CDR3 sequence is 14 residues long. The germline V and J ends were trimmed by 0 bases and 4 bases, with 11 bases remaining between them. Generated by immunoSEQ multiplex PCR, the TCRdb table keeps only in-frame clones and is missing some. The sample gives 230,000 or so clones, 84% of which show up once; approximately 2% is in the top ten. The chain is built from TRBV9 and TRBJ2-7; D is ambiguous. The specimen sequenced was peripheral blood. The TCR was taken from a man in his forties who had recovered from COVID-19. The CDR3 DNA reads TGTGCCAGCAGCGTAGGCGGCAGCCCTTACGAGCAGTACTTC. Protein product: CASSVGGSPYEQYF.